Presented here are 26 T cell receptor beta chains from one specimen sequenced in a study of shared clonotypes between healthy human individuals. Assay used: immunoSEQ multiplex PCR; TCRdb lists only in-frame clones, some missing. This table holds 2 million to 2.5 million clones, approximately 95% found once. The specimen sequenced was naive CD4+ T cells sorted from blood. The subset denotes: CD45RA+ positively selected. These receptors were obtained from a man between 18 and 29 years old in good health.

V and J are TRBV2 and TRBJ1-6; D perhaps matches TRBD1 (5 bases). The ends were cut back, 2 bases at V and 3 bases at J, with 5 bases in the middle. This CDR3 has 14 residues. Germline loops: CDR1 SNHLY, CDR2 FYNNEI. The CDR3 protein is CASSEQGYNSPLHF. The CDR3 DNA sequence: TGTGCCAGCAGTGAACAGGGCTATAATTCACCCCTCCACTTT.

The V gene is TRBV2, the J gene TRBJ1-4; D is perhaps TRBD1 (6 bases). The CDR3 totals 16 residues. The V end lost 6 bases, the J end lost 0 bases, and 14 bases lay between the germline ends. Looked up from germline, CDR1 is SNHLY and CDR2 is FYNNEI. CDR3 nucleotides: TGTGCCAGCAGGGCGGGGGGCTTCTCAACTAATGAAAAACTGTTTTTT. Residues: CASRAGGFSTNEKLFF. Full variable domain (rest looked up from reference TRBV2 and TRBJ1-4): EPEVTQTPSHQVTQMGQEVILRCVPISNHLYFYWYRQILGQKVEFLVSFYNNEISEKSEIFDDQFSVERPDGSNFTLKIRSTKLEDSAMYFCASRAGGFSTNEKLFFGSGTQLSVL.

The rearrangement uses TRBV2 and TRBJ2-1; 7 bases align to TRBD1. CDR3 length: 16 amino acids. The trim removed 6 bases at V and 7 bases at J, leaving 15 bases unmatched. The germline gives CDR1 SNHLY, CDR2 FYNNEI. Here the CDR3 DNA reads TGTGCCAGCAGCCAGGGGTTGACAGGGTCTGAGAATGAGCAGTTCTTC. It translates to CASSQGLTGSENEQFF.

This chain joins TRBV2 and TRBJ1-3; tentative D call: TRBD1 (5 bases). Germline V gives CDR1 SNHLY, CDR2 FYNNEI. The CDR3 is 14 residues long. V lost 1 base to trimming and J lost 8 bases, with 12 bases between them. CDR3 coding DNA: TGTGCCAGCAGTGAAGGGGACCCCCGGCACACCATATATTTT. Its protein product is CASSEGDPRHTIYF.

This sequence joins TRBV2 and TRBJ1-4; TRBD1 might be the D (6 bases). The CDR3 runs 14 residues. Germline values: CDR1 SNHLY, CDR2 FYNNEI. V was shortened by 3 bases and J by 7 bases, with 12 bases between the two germline ends. The DNA of the CDR3 is TGTGCCAGCAGTGAGGGGGAAGGGGGTGAAAAACTGTTTTTT. It is translated as CASSEGEGGEKLFF.

As DNA, the CDR3 is TGTGCCAGCAGTGATCTTAAAGGCTCTGGAAACACCATATATTTT. Amino acid sequence: CASSDLKGSGNTIYF. The rearrangement joins TRBV6-1 to TRBJ1-3; no clear D. Trimming removed 3 bases at V and 0 bases at J, with 9 bases between. Germline lookup yields CDR1 MNHNS and CDR2 SASEGT. The CDR3 sequence is 15 residues long.

The V call is TRBV30, the J call TRBJ2-7; TRBD1 might be the D (6 bases). With 2 bases removed from V and 4 bases from J, the gap between germline ends came to 18 bases. CDR1 and CDR2 (germline): GTSNPN, SVGIG (reference sequence). The CDR3 sequence is 15 residues long. CDR3 amino acids: CAWSWPGRGIYEQYF. The CDR3 nucleotides are TGTGCCTGGAGTTGGCCGGGCAGGGGAATTTACGAGCAGTACTTC. The full variable domain, rest sourced from reference TRBV30 and TRBJ2-7, is SQTIHQWPATLVQPVGSPLSLECTVEGTSNPNLYWYRQAAGRGLQLLFYSVGIGQISSEVPQNLSASRPQDRQFILSSKKLLLSDSGFYLCAWSWPGRGIYEQYFGPGTRLTVT.

A word on this clone: This sample includes further DNA sequences coding for the same CDR3. The J gene is TRBJ2-2, the V gene TRBV7-9, with D possibly being TRBD1 (6 bases). The length of the CDR3 is 14 residues. CDR1 is SEHNR, CDR2 FQNEAQ, per germline (reference sequence). V lost 3 bases, J lost 1 base, and 6 bases lay in between. In nucleotides, the CDR3 is TGTGCCAGCAGCTTGACAGGGAACACCGGGGAGCTGTTTTTT. Its translation: CASSLTGNTGELFF.

This clone was seen more than once but under ten times. The J gene is TRBJ2-7, the V gene TRBV5-4; possibly TRBD1 or TRBD2 for D (5 bases each). The CDR3 sequence is 14 residues long. Germline-derived CDR1 and CDR2 are SGHNT and YYREEE (reference sequence). The V end was cut by 4 bases, the J end by 2 bases, with 13 bases between. Here the CDR3 reads CASSTARDPYEQYF. For the CDR3, the DNA is TGTGCCAGCAGCACCGCCAGGGACCCCTACGAGCAGTACTTC.

The CDR3 here is CASSKGGSRAGQPQHF. The CDR3 nucleotides are TGTGCCAGCAGCAAAGGTGGAAGCAGGGCGGGTCAGCCCCAGCATTTT. The chain links TRBV21-1 to TRBJ1-5. TRBV21-1 is classified as a pseudogene. The CDR3 is 16 residues long.

The chain couples TRBV9 to TRBJ2-5; D possibly corresponds to TRBD2 (6 bases). Looked up from germline, CDR1 is SGDLS and CDR2 is YYNGEE. The V end lost 0 bases, the J end lost 4 bases, and 10 bases lay between the germline ends. The CDR3 sequence is 14 residues long. The CDR3 DNA follows: TGTGCCAGCAGCGTAGGGGGGGACGGAGAGACCCAGTACTTC. Translation: CASSVGGDGETQYF.

This chain links TRBV29-1 with TRBJ2-7, with 8 bases aligning to TRBD1. The germline V gene encodes CDR1 SQVTM and CDR2 ANQGSEA. The trim removed 4 bases at V and 6 bases at J, leaving 8 bases unmatched. The CDR3 runs to 13 residues. The CDR3 protein is CSVGAYTGGEQYF. The CDR3 DNA is TGCAGCGTTGGGGCCTACACAGGGGGCGAGCAGTACTTC.

The rearrangement links TRBV28 to TRBJ1-2, with 12 bases identical to TRBD1. CDR1 MDHEN and CDR2 SYDVKM come from the germline V gene. The V segment lost 8 bases and the J segment 14 bases; nucleotides outside the gene matches: 6. The CDR3 totals 11 residues. Here the CDR3 DNA reads TGTGCCAGCCCGGGACAGGGGGCTATAACCTTC. Translation gives CASPGQGAITF.

The V gene is TRBV5-4, the J gene TRBJ2-3; 9 bases line up with TRBD2. The V gene's germline CDR1 is SGHNT and CDR2 YYREEE (reference sequence). J lost 0 bases, V lost 0 bases, and 5 bases had no gene match. The CDR3 consists of 17 residues. The CDR3 DNA sequence: TGTGCCAGCAGCTTGGCCGGGCTAGCGGGGAGCACAGATACGCAGTATTTT. As protein: CASSLAGLAGSTDTQYF.

A note on this clone: Here the CDR3 omits its conserved ending phenylalanine or tryptophan, so a read error is the likely source. V and J are TRBV2 and TRBJ2-3, with a weak D call TRBD1 (5 bases). CDR3 size: 13 residues. Trimming left V 8 bases short and J 3 bases short, with 12 bases between. In germline, CDR1 is SNHLY, CDR2 FYNNEI. The DNA of the CDR3 is TGTGCCAGCCGGACACGGCAAACAGATACGCAGTATTAT. Encoded protein: CASRTRQTDTQYY.

The chain couples TRBV5-1 to TRBJ1-6; TRBD1 agrees at 8 bases. The trim removed 5 bases at V and 7 bases at J, leaving 5 bases unmatched. Germline values: CDR1 SGHRS, CDR2 YFSETQ. The CDR3 consists of 14 residues. The CDR3 spells CASRKTGDNSPLHF. The CDR3 nucleotides read TGCGCCAGCAGGAAGACAGGGGACAATTCACCCCTCCACTTT.

The count of this clone is one. The chain recombines TRBV21-1 with TRBJ1-5; TRBD1, the D gene given by the table, was not confirmed from the DNA. TRBV21-1 is a documented pseudogene. This CDR3 has 18 residues. The DNA for the CDR3 is TGTGCCAGCAGCAACCCTAACCCGACAGAAGATAGCAATCAGCCCCAGCATTTT. This translates into CASSNPNPTEDSNQPQHF.

This sequence joins TRBV2 and TRBJ1-5, with D perhaps matching TRBD1 (5 bases). The V end lost 7 bases, the J end lost 0 bases, and 7 bases lay between the germline ends. CDR3 length: 13 residues. CDR1 is SNHLY and CDR2 is FYNNEI in the germline V gene. The CDR3: CASNRGSNQPQHF. The CDR3 DNA reads TGTGCCAGCAATAGGGGTAGCAATCAGCCCCAGCATTTT.

The chain is built from TRBV6-1 and TRBJ1-5; no reliable D call. CDR1 is MNHNS and CDR2 is SASEGT in the germline V gene. The CDR3 has 12 residues. V was trimmed by 10 bases and J by 6 bases, leaving 13 bases between them. The CDR3 loop is CATTVDIQPQHF. The CDR3 DNA reads as TGTGCCACAACAGTCGACATTCAGCCCCAGCATTTT.

A note on this clone: The same CDR3 can be traced to other DNA sequences in this sample. The genes are TRBV6-5 and TRBJ1-1, with TRBD1 matching over 9 bases. Germline-derived CDR1 and CDR2 are MNHEY and SVGAGI. The V and J ends lost 5 bases and 3 bases, in that order; junction bases with no gene match: 7. The CDR3 totals 15 residues. The CDR3 DNA reads as TGTGCCAGCAGTCCTGGACAGGGGTGGCACACTGAAGCTTTCTTT. Its translation is CASSPGQGWHTEAFF.

The chain links TRBV7-9 to TRBJ2-2, with 10 bases matching TRBD2. The germline CDR1 and CDR2 sequences are SEHNR and FQNEAQ (reference sequence). The CDR3 spans 16 residues. Trimming removed 5 bases from V and 3 bases from J; junction bases left unmatched: 6. The CDR3 here is CASSRSGTSDTGELFF. As DNA, the CDR3 is TGTGCCAGCAGCCGCTCGGGGACTAGCGACACCGGGGAGCTGTTTTTT.

This clone has a single count. The chain couples TRBV9 to TRBJ2-1; possibly TRBD2 for D (6 bases). Germline V gives CDR1 SGDLS, CDR2 YYNGEE. Trimming cost V 3 bases and J 4 bases, with 11 bases left between them. This CDR3 comprises 14 residues. CDR3 DNA: TGTGCCAGCAGCGGGGCTAGCGTATACAATGAGCAGTTCTTC. This gives the protein CASSGASVYNEQFF.

This chain connects TRBV21-1 to TRBJ2-7; the D segment call TRBD1 is taken from the table without a DNA check. TRBV21-1 is reported as a pseudogene. The CDR3 contains 16 residues. DNA for the CDR3: TGTGCCAGCAGAAACCAGGGGGCTGTAGGGTCCTACGAGCAGTACTTC. It encodes CASRNQGAVGSYEQYF.

The chain employs TRBV5-1 and TRBJ2-3; 14 nucleotides line up with TRBD2. J lost 2 bases, V lost 4 bases, and 12 bases had no gene match. The CDR3 totals 19 residues. Germline V gives CDR1 SGHRS, CDR2 YFSETQ. CDR3 region: CASSLRLAGGRTPTDTQYF. DNA of the CDR3: TGCGCCAGCAGCCTAAGACTAGCGGGAGGGCGGACACCCACAGATACGCAGTATTTT. The full variable domain, with the rest looked up from reference TRBV5-1 and TRBJ2-3, is KAGVTQTPRYLIKTRGQQVTLSCSPISGHRSVSWYQQTPGQGLQFLFEYFSETQRNKGNFPGRFSGRQFSNSRSEMNVSTLELGDSALYLCASSLRLAGGRTPTDTQYFGPGTRLTVL.

The chain joins TRBV2 to TRBJ1-1; D is unresolved. CDR1 and CDR2 from the germline V gene are SNHLY and FYNNEI. There are 11 residues in the CDR3. The germline V and J ends were trimmed by 3 bases and 7 bases, with 6 bases remaining between them. The CDR3 coding sequence is TGTGCCAGCAGTGATCGGATTGAAGCTTTCTTT. Translation gives CASSDRIEAFF.

This chain uses TRBV5-1 with TRBJ2-7, with 9 bases aligning to TRBD1. Germline CDR1 is SGHRS and CDR2 is YFSETQ. The trim removed 2 bases at V and 6 bases at J, leaving 9 bases unmatched. The CDR3 length is 15 residues. The CDR3 bases are TGCGCCAGCAGCTTTGGGGCCGGGACAGGGCGCGAGCAGTACTTC. Its translation is CASSFGAGTGREQYF.